Each of the 22 T cell receptor beta chains below was sequenced from the same sample in a study of shared clonotypes between healthy human individuals. Libraries were prepared by immunoSEQ multiplex PCR; TCRdb keeps only in-frame clonotypes and omits some of them. Among over 2 million clones listed, 85% to 95% were seen once. CD8 cells classed as naive were CD45RO-negative and positively selected for CCR7, excluding terminally differentiated effector memory CD45RA+ cells. The sequenced sample was naive CD8+ T cells sorted from blood. The origin of the receptors is a young man in good health.

The chain is built from TRBV23-1 and TRBJ1-6; 8 bases line up with TRBD1. TRBV23-1 is treated as an ORF (open reading frame) with a function not yet certain. The junction had 14 bases not matched to a gene; V was cut back by 6 bases and J by 7 bases. The CDR3 spans 17 residues. The chain's CDR3 is CASRDRDILHVNSPLHF. CDR3 bases: TGCGCCAGCAGGGACAGGGACATCCTACACGTCAATTCACCCCTCCACTTT.

V and J are TRBV28 and TRBJ2-2, with D hard to call. The germline V and J ends were trimmed by 2 bases and 6 bases, with 7 bases remaining between them. The CDR3 is made up of 13 amino acids. The V gene's germline CDR1 is MDHEN and CDR2 SYDVKM. The CDR3 nucleotides are TGTGCCAGCAGTTTAAGACGGCCCGGGGAGCTGTTTTTT. As protein: CASSLRRPGELFF.

V usage is TRBV7-9 and J usage is TRBJ2-6; tentatively, D is TRBD1 or TRBD2 (5 bases each). Trimming stripped 3 bases from V and 0 bases from J, with 12 bases between. The CDR3 is 17 residues long. The germline gives CDR1 SEHNR, CDR2 FQNEAQ (reference sequence). CDR3 DNA: TGTGCCAGCAGCTTGGGAGCAGGGAGCTCTGGGGCCAACGTCCTGACTTTC. Translated: CASSLGAGSSGANVLTF.

This clone was found once. The CDR3 region is CASSDEDRPRALHF. CDR3 nucleotides: TGTGCCAGCAGTGATGAGGACAGGCCGCGCGCCCTCCACTTT. The rearrangement uses TRBV25-1 and TRBJ1-6; 7 bases fit TRBD1. Trimming removed 3 bases from V and 14 bases from J; junction bases left unmatched: 10. CDR3 length equals 14 residues. CDR1 is MGHDK, CDR2 SYGVNS, per germline. Full variable domain (outside the CDR3, taken from reference TRBV25-1 and TRBJ1-6): EADIYQTPRYLVIGTGKKITLECSQTMGHDKMYWYQQDPGMELHLIHYSYGVNSTEKGDLSSESTVSRIRTEHFPLTLESARPSHTSQYLCASSDEDRPRALHFGNGTRLTVT.

CDR3 amino acids: CASSEGTHAPPTDTQYF. DNA for the CDR3: TGTGCCAGCAGCGAGGGGACCCACGCCCCCCCCACAGATACGCAGTATTTT. The chain carries TRBV9 and TRBJ2-3; perhaps D is TRBD1 or TRBD2 (5 bases each). The V gene's germline CDR1 is SGDLS and CDR2 YYNGEE. The CDR3 is made up of 17 amino acids. Trimming removed 3 bases from V and 2 bases from J, with 19 bases in between.

The chain is built from TRBV28 and TRBJ2-2; D gene ambiguous. This CDR3 region has 13 residues. Germline CDR1 is MDHEN and CDR2 is SYDVKM. The ends were cut back, 5 bases at V and 2 bases at J, with 6 bases in the middle. CDR3 sequence: CASSARNTGELFF. The CDR3 coding sequence is TGTGCCAGCAGTGCGAGAAACACCGGGGAGCTGTTTTTT.

The chain has TRBV4-3 and TRBJ2-1; possibly TRBD2 for D (5 bases). The CDR3 extends over 14 amino acids. V was trimmed by 0 bases and J by 8 bases, leaving 11 bases between them. Germline assignment: CDR1 LGHNA and CDR2 YSLEER. In nucleotides, the CDR3 is TGCGCCAGCAGCCAAGAGGACTCCTTAGATGAGCAGTTCTTC. Residues: CASSQEDSLDEQFF.

The CDR3 is CSVEDSSSYEQYF. The CDR3 DNA sequence: TGCAGCGTTGAAGATTCCAGCTCCTACGAGCAGTACTTC. The V gene is TRBV29-1, the J gene TRBJ2-7; D unclear. Germline V gene lookup returns CDR1 SQVTM and CDR2 ANQGSEA. V lost 0 bases and J lost 0, with 6 bases in between. This CDR3 is 13 amino acids long.

The chain is built from TRBV25-1 and TRBJ1-5; D remains ambiguous. The CDR3 length is 12 residues. The germline CDR1 and CDR2 sequences are MGHDK and SYGVNS. The V end lost 2 bases, the J end lost 6 bases, and 5 bases lay between the germline ends. CDR3 region: CASSEAGQPQHF. CDR3 sequence (DNA): TGTGCCAGCAGTGAAGCGGGTCAGCCCCAGCATTTT.

The chain has TRBV10-3 and TRBJ2-2, with D possibly matching TRBD1 (5 bases). Germline CDR1 reads ENHRY; CDR2 reads SYGVKD. V lost 3 bases, J lost 3 bases, and 11 bases lay in between. The CDR3 has 15 residues. In DNA form, the CDR3 reads TGTGCCATCAGTGAAAAGGGGCCGTACACCGGGGAGCTGTTTTTT. This translates into CAISEKGPYTGELFF.

V gene TRBV30 combines with J gene TRBJ2-1; perhaps TRBD1 as D (6 bases). The germline CDR1 and CDR2 sequences are GTSNPN and SVGIG (reference sequence). V was clipped by 2 bases and J by 5 bases, with 13 bases between them. CDR3 length: 14 amino acids. The CDR3 coding sequence is TGTGCCTGGAGTAAAGGAGGACAGAACAATGAGCAGTTCTTC. Translation gives CAWSKGGQNNEQFF.

This chain connects TRBV13 to TRBJ2-7; 8 bases fit TRBD1. CDR3 length equals 13 residues. The J segment lost 5 bases and the V segment lost 4 bases, leaving 4 bases of the junction unmatched. Germline lookup yields CDR1 PRHDT and CDR2 FYEKMQ (reference sequence). CDR3 bases: TGTGCCAGCAGCTCGACAGGGGACCACGAGCAGTACTTC. The encoded protein is CASSSTGDHEQYF.

CDR3 sequence (DNA): TGTGCCAGCAGTGAATTCCCCGGGAACACTGAAGCTTTCTTT. It specifies CASSEFPGNTEAFF. This chain joins TRBV2 and TRBJ1-1; D unresolved. V lost 2 bases and J 1 base, leaving 8 bases between the germline ends. CDR3 length: 14 amino acids. The germline V gene has CDR1 SNHLY and CDR2 FYNNEI.

The chain recombines TRBV7-8 with TRBJ2-5; 15 bases align to TRBD2. The CDR3 is made up of 18 amino acids. The germline gives CDR1 SGHVS, CDR2 FQNEAQ. V shed 1 base, J shed 4 bases, and the junction held 7 bases outside the gene matches. DNA of the CDR3: TGTGCCAGCAGCTTAGGCCGGACTAGCGGGAGGGCCCGAGAGACCCAGTACTTC. Translation gives CASSLGRTSGRARETQYF.

The genes are TRBV19 and TRBJ2-7; 8 bases agree with TRBD2. Germline V CDR1 and CDR2: LNHDA, SQIVND (reference sequence). J was trimmed by 4 bases and V by 8 bases; bases with no gene match: 7. The CDR3 loop spans 13 amino acids. This CDR3 is CASASGSFYEQYF. The CDR3 bases are TGTGCCAGTGCGAGCGGGAGCTTTTACGAGCAGTACTTC. Full variable domain (missing parts from reference TRBV19 and TRBJ2-7): DGGITQSPKYLFRKEGQNVTLSCEQNLNHDAMYWYRQDPGQGLRLIYYSQIVNDFQKGDIAEGYSVSREKKESFPLTVTSAQKNPTAFYLCASASGSFYEQYFGPGTRLTVT.

This sequence joins TRBV2 and TRBJ2-2, with D hard to call. The CDR3 is 12 residues long. V lost 10 bases and J lost 2, with 8 bases in between. Looked up from germline, CDR1 is SNHLY and CDR2 is FYNNEI. This CDR3 is CAKVLNTGELFF. CDR3 in DNA: TGTGCCAAGGTCCTAAACACCGGGGAGCTGTTTTTT.

A note on this clone: Other DNA sequences in this specimen translate into the identical CDR3. This sequence joins TRBV15 and TRBJ2-1; D is uncertain. From germline, CDR1 is LNHNV and CDR2 YYDKDF (reference sequence). V was shortened by 0 bases and J by 3 bases, with 9 bases between the two germline ends. There are 15 residues in the CDR3. The CDR3 region is CATSRDLGSYNEQFF. The CDR3 coding sequence is TGTGCCACCAGCAGAGATCTAGGCAGCTACAATGAGCAGTTCTTC.

The rearrangement links TRBV5-8 to TRBJ1-1; TRBD1 matches 9 bases. The ends lost 4 bases at V and 5 bases at J; junction bases unmatched: 6. Germline assignment: CDR1 SGHTS and CDR2 YDEGEE. The CDR3 spans 14 residues. In nucleotides, the CDR3 is TGTGCCAGCAGCCCTCGGACAGGGGAGACTGAAGCTTTCTTT. It specifies CASSPRTGETEAFF.

The rearrangement links TRBV18 to TRBJ1-4, with 7 bases lining up with TRBD1. J was trimmed by 8 bases and V by 3 bases; bases with no gene match: 9. Germline V gene data show CDR1 as KGHSH and CDR2 as LQKENI. The CDR3 totals 15 residues. In DNA form, the CDR3 reads TGTGCCAGCTCACCCGAACGCGGACAGGCCGAAAAACTGTTTTTT. Translating gives CASSPERGQAEKLFF.

The chain combines TRBV4-1 with TRBJ2-7, with TRBD1 matching 8 bases. Germline CDR1 and CDR2: MGHRA and YSYEKL. V trimming: 1 base; J trimming: 0 bases; junction bases outside the gene matches: 8. The CDR3 has 17 residues. Here the CDR3 reads CASSQVTGGINSYEQYF. In nucleotides, the CDR3 is TGCGCCAGCAGCCAAGTTACAGGGGGTATAAACTCCTACGAGCAGTACTTC.

The V call is TRBV5-1, the J call TRBJ2-7; perhaps TRBD1 as D (5 bases). Looked up from germline, CDR1 is SGHRS and CDR2 is YFSETQ. The CDR3 is 14 residues long. Trimming shortened V by 1 base and J by 1 base, and 9 bases separated the two germline ends. In DNA form, the CDR3 reads TGCGCCAGCAGCTTGTTTGGGGCATCCTACGAGCAGTACTTC. It is translated as CASSLFGASYEQYF. The full variable domain, rest sourced from reference TRBV5-1 and TRBJ2-7, is KAGVTQTPRYLIKTRGQQVTLSCSPISGHRSVSWYQQTPGQGLQFLFEYFSETQRNKGNFPGRFSGRQFSNSRSEMNVSTLELGDSALYLCASSLFGASYEQYFGPGTRLTVT.

The J gene is TRBJ2-1, the V gene TRBV28; D gene ambiguous. The CDR3 is made up of 15 amino acids. Germline CDR1 MDHEN, CDR2 SYDVKM. Trimming left V 2 bases short and J 4 bases short, with 12 bases between. The CDR3 DNA sequence: TGTGCCAGCAGTTTAGATCCCCCCGGGTACAATGAGCAGTTCTTC. Translating it yields CASSLDPPGYNEQFF.